This is a list of T cell receptor beta chains from one sample in a study of T cell changes during pregnancy in multiple sclerosis. TCRdb's table, derived via immunoSEQ multiplex PCR, lists solely in-frame clones and lacks some. The sample contains tens of thousands of clones, roughly 92% of which appear only once. The sample here was peripheral blood, taken after pregnancy. The receptors were sampled from a female donor with multiple sclerosis, enrolled in a pregnancy study. The CDR3 runs from the conserved cysteine through the conserved F or W. A D gene is named only where the DNA matches it firmly. The size entry is marked missing in some rows and otherwise reads once, few, many or a size class.

length: 13; size: NA; J: TRBJ2-2; D: TRBD1; V: TRBV19; DNA: TGTGCCAGTAGGGGACAGGGCCCCGGGGAGCTGTTTTTT; CDR3: CASRGQGPGELFF
length: 14; size: NA; J: TRBJ2-2; D: NA; V: TRBV27; DNA: TGTGCCAGCAGGTTGACACCTGACACCGGGGAGCTGTTTTTT; CDR3: CASRLTPDTGELFF
length: 17; size: NA; J: TRBJ1-6; D: TRBD1; V: TRBV9; DNA: TGTGCCAGCAGCGGGACAGGGCTCGGCTCCTATAATTCACCCCTCCACTTT; CDR3: CASSGTGLGSYNSPLHF
length: 17; size: NA; J: TRBJ2-1; D: TRBD2; V: TRBV7-9; DNA: TGTGCCAGCAGCTTAGGGACCCTAGCGGGAGGCCACAATGAGCAGTTCTTC; CDR3: CASSLGTLAGGHNEQFF
length: 18; size: NA; J: TRBJ2-3; D: TRBD2; V: TRBV13; DNA: TGTGCCAGCAGCTTGGGGACTAGCGGGGGTAACTGGGCAGATACGCAGTATTTT; CDR3: CASSLGTSGGNWADTQYF
length: 13; size: NA; J: TRBJ2-7; D: NA; V: TRBV10-2; DNA: TGCGCCAGCAGTGAGTCCCCTTCCTACGAGCAGTACTTC; CDR3: CASSESPSYEQYF
length: 14; size: NA; J: TRBJ2-1; D: NA; V: TRBV19; DNA: TGTGCCAGTAGAGCAGGGTCCTCCTACAATGAGCAGTTCTTC; CDR3: CASRAGSSYNEQFF
length: 14; size: NA; J: TRBJ1-3; D: NA; V: TRBV7-2; DNA: TGTGCCAGCAGCTTAGTTCGGGCTGGAAACACCATATATTTT; CDR3: CASSLVRAGNTIYF
length: 17; size: NA; J: TRBJ2-3; D: TRBD2; V: TRBV5-1; DNA: TGCGCCAGCAGCTTTGTCCTAGCGGGAGACGAATCAGATACGCAGTATTTT; CDR3: CASSFVLAGDESDTQYF
length: 14; size: NA; J: TRBJ2-5; D: TRBD1; V: TRBV5-1; DNA: TGCGCCAGCAGTCTCGACAGGGTCGGGGAGACCCAGTACTTC; CDR3: CASSLDRVGETQYF
length: 14; size: NA; J: TRBJ2-3; D: TRBD2; V: TRBV30; DNA: TGTGCCTGGAGTTTAGCGGGAGTCACAGATACGCAGTATTTT; CDR3: CAWSLAGVTDTQYF
length: 15; size: NA; J: TRBJ2-3; D: TRBD2; V: TRBV11-1; DNA: TGTGCCAGCAGCTTAACTAGCGGACTCGACGATACGCAGTATTTT; CDR3: CASSLTSGLDDTQYF
length: 14; size: few; J: TRBJ2-7; D: NA; V: TRBV5-1; DNA: TGCGCCAGCAGCTTGGGGGGCTCCGCCTACGAGCAGTACTTC; CDR3: CASSLGGSAYEQYF
length: 13; size: NA; J: TRBJ1-1; D: NA; V: TRBV7-2; DNA: TGTGCCAGCAGCTTAATGGAGGACACTGAAGCTTTCTTT; CDR3: CASSLMEDTEAFF
length: 19; size: NA; J: TRBJ2-1; D: TRBD2; V: TRBV7-8; DNA: TGTGCCAGCAGCTCCTCCGGGACAGCTAGCGGGAGCCCGTACAATGAGCAGTTCTTC; CDR3: CASSSSGTASGSPYNEQFF
length: 16; size: once; J: TRBJ1-5; D: TRBD1; V: TRBV18; DNA: TGTGCCAGCTCACCACCGGGACAGGGGAGGTGGCAGCCCCAGCATTTT; CDR3: CASSPPGQGRWQPQHF
length: 17; size: once; J: TRBJ1-4; D: NA; V: TRBV7-8; DNA: TGTGCCAGCAGCTCCTCGGGGGAGGATGCAACTAATGAAAAACTGTTTTTT; CDR3: CASSSSGEDATNEKLFF
length: 14; size: once; J: TRBJ2-2; D: TRBD1; V: TRBV19; DNA: TGTGCCAGTACCACTACAGGGGACACCGGGGAGCTGTTTTTT; CDR3: CASTTTGDTGELFF
length: 12; size: NA; J: TRBJ1-2; D: NA; V: TRBV5-4; DNA: TGTGCCAGCAGCCCGGTAGGGGATGTTTACACCTTC; CDR3: CASSPVGDVYTF
length: 14; size: NA; J: TRBJ2-5; D: NA; V: TRBV5-5; DNA: TGTGCCAGCAGATATCACATTAACCAAGAGACCCAGTACTTC; CDR3: CASRYHINQETQYF
length: 14; size: few; J: TRBJ1-6; D: NA; V: TRBV30; DNA: TGTGCCTGGAGTTCGGACATCTATAATTCACCCCTCCACTTT; CDR3: CAWSSDIYNSPLHF
length: 14; size: NA; J: TRBJ2-1; D: NA; V: TRBV5-1; DNA: TGCGCCAGCAGCTCCGGGACATGGGGCAATGAGCAGTTCTTC; CDR3: CASSSGTWGNEQFF
length: 15; size: NA; J: TRBJ1-5; D: TRBD1; V: TRBV6-5; DNA: TGTGCCAGCAGGTCCGGGACAGGACTTTATCAGCCCCAGCATTTT; CDR3: CASRSGTGLYQPQHF
length: 12; size: NA; J: TRBJ1-2; D: TRBD1; V: TRBV6-5; DNA: TGTGCCAGTAACAGGGGCGGCTATGGCTACACCTTC; CDR3: CASNRGGYGYTF
length: 16; size: NA; J: TRBJ2-1; D: TRBD2; V: TRBV6-6; DNA: TGTGCCAGCAGTTACGGGGCTAGCGGGGCCTACAATGAGCAGTTCTTC; CDR3: CASSYGASGAYNEQFF
length: 14; size: NA; J: TRBJ1-2; D: NA; V: TRBV5-1; DNA: TGCGCCAGCAGCTTGTCGCTAGCCAACTATGGCTACACCTTC; CDR3: CASSLSLANYGYTF
length: 16; size: NA; J: TRBJ1-5; D: TRBD1; V: TRBV4-2; DNA: TGTGCCAGCAGCCAAGAACCGGACAGGGAGGATCAGCCCCAGCATTTT; CDR3: CASSQEPDREDQPQHF
length: 14; size: NA; J: TRBJ2-3; D: NA; V: TRBV10-3; DNA: TGTGCCATCAAAGGGGCCTTTAGCACAGATACGCAGTATTTT; CDR3: CAIKGAFSTDTQYF
length: 14; size: NA; J: TRBJ1-2; D: NA; V: TRBV7-9; DNA: TGTGCCAGCGACGACAGGCCACAATCCTATGGCTACACCTTC; CDR3: CASDDRPQSYGYTF
length: 16; size: NA; J: TRBJ1-5; D: NA; V: TRBV7-8; DNA: TGTGCCAGCAGCATCCTACCCACAGGGAACGTACAGCCCCAGCATTTT; CDR3: CASSILPTGNVQPQHF
length: 15; size: NA; J: TRBJ1-6; D: NA; V: TRBV2; DNA: TGTGCCAGCAGTGAGGACAGCTCCTATAATTCACCCCTCCACTTT; CDR3: CASSEDSSYNSPLHF
length: 15; size: NA; J: TRBJ2-7; D: TRBD1; V: TRBV7-2; DNA: TGTGCCAGCAGCTCCCGGGACAGGGGGCTGGACGAGCAGTACTTC; CDR3: CASSSRDRGLDEQYF
length: 15; size: NA; J: TRBJ1-3; D: NA; V: TRBV7-2; DNA: TGTGCCAGCAGCTTAGATTTTGAGGCTGGAAACACCATATATTTT; CDR3: CASSLDFEAGNTIYF
length: 18; size: once; J: TRBJ2-5; D: TRBD2; V: TRBV5-1; DNA: TGCGCCACAAGAGGCGGACTAGCGGGGCTTGCGGGGCAAGAGACCCAGTACTTC; CDR3: CATRGGLAGLAGQETQYF
length: 16; size: NA; J: TRBJ1-1; D: NA; V: TRBV6-5; DNA: TGTGCCAGCAGTTACTCGAGCGGCCGGTTGAACACTGAAGCTTTCTTT; CDR3: CASSYSSGRLNTEAFF
length: 15; size: NA; J: TRBJ2-5; D: TRBD2; V: TRBV5-6; DNA: TGTGCCAGCAGCCCCCTCGGCGGGGGGAAAGAGACCCAGTACTTC; CDR3: CASSPLGGGKETQYF
length: 14; size: NA; J: TRBJ2-7; D: NA; V: TRBV4-1; DNA: TGCGCCAGCAGCCAACCGGACAGCCCCTACGAGCAGTACTTC; CDR3: CASSQPDSPYEQYF
length: 14; size: NA; J: TRBJ2-7; D: TRBD2; V: TRBV5-6; DNA: TGTGCCAGCAGCTTAGCGGGGGATTCATACGAGCAGTACTTC; CDR3: CASSLAGDSYEQYF
length: 17; size: NA; J: TRBJ1-2; D: NA; V: TRBV4-2; DNA: TGTGCCAGCAGCCAAGAGTACCCCCGGGGGGGGGCCAGAGGCTACACCTTC; CDR3: CASSQEYPRGGARGYTF
length: 13; size: NA; J: TRBJ2-5; D: TRBD2; V: TRBV19; DNA: TGTGCCAGTAGTACGGGGGGACAAGAGACCCAGTACTTC; CDR3: CASSTGGQETQYF
length: 16; size: NA; J: TRBJ2-1; D: TRBD2; V: TRBV2; DNA: TGTGCCAGCAGTGAGGAACTAGCGGGAGTGAACAATGAGCAGTTCTTC; CDR3: CASSEELAGVNNEQFF
length: 15; size: NA; J: TRBJ1-5; D: NA; V: TRBV7-8; DNA: TGTGCCAGCAGCCCGACACGGGGAAAGAATCAGCCCCAGCATTTT; CDR3: CASSPTRGKNQPQHF
length: 15; size: NA; J: TRBJ2-1; D: TRBD1; V: TRBV7-9; DNA: TGTGCCAGCAGCCAACAGGGGGTTGTCTACAATGAGCAGTTCTTC; CDR3: CASSQQGVVYNEQFF
length: 16; size: NA; J: TRBJ2-2; D: TRBD2; V: TRBV27; DNA: TGTGCCAGCAGTTTGAGGGACTACTGGAGCACCGGGGAGCTGTTTTTT; CDR3: CASSLRDYWSTGELFF
length: 14; size: NA; J: TRBJ1-4; D: NA; V: TRBV10-3; DNA: TGTGCCATCAGTTCCCCAGGAATTAATGAAAAACTGTTTTTT; CDR3: CAISSPGINEKLFF
length: 15; size: NA; J: TRBJ1-4; D: NA; V: TRBV2; DNA: TGTGCCAGCAGTGGCCCACTAGCAACTAATGAAAAACTGTTTTTT; CDR3: CASSGPLATNEKLFF
length: 15; size: NA; J: TRBJ1-1; D: NA; V: TRBV6-5; DNA: TGTGCCAGCAGGGAGATTGGGGACATGAACACTGAAGCTTTCTTT; CDR3: CASREIGDMNTEAFF
length: 13; size: NA; J: TRBJ2-3; D: NA; V: TRBV2; DNA: TGTGCCAGCAGTGGGACTTTCACAGATACGCAGTATTTT; CDR3: CASSGTFTDTQYF
length: 17; size: NA; J: TRBJ2-6; D: NA; V: TRBV4-2; DNA: TGTGCCAGCAGCCAATCAGGGGACCTCTCTGGGGCCAACGTCCTGACTTTC; CDR3: CASSQSGDLSGANVLTF
length: 11; size: NA; J: TRBJ1-2; D: NA; V: TRBV19; DNA: TGTGCCACTTACAGGGCCGATGGCTACACCTTC; CDR3: CATYRADGYTF
length: 14; size: NA; J: TRBJ1-2; D: NA; V: TRBV5-1; DNA: TGCGCCAGCAGCACGACAGGTGGAATCTATGGCTACACCTTC; CDR3: CASSTTGGIYGYTF